The 15 T cell receptor beta chains below come from one sample, sequenced in a study of cytomegalovirus exposure and HLA in healthy donors. This PCR relied on a set of 60 Vbeta primers and 13 Jbeta primers. Libraries were prepared by immunoSEQ multiplex PCR; TCRdb keeps only in-frame clonotypes and omits some of them. The sample consists of approximately 140,000 clones, around 73% of them appearing once. The sample was PBMCs. The source is a female donor in good health and CMV-seronegative.

The chain uses TRBV29-1 and TRBJ2-7, with D perhaps matching TRBD2 (5 bases). This CDR3 is built from 13 residues. Trimming took 5 bases from V and 1 from J, leaving 12 bases between them. Per germline, CDR1 SQVTM and CDR2 ANQGSEA. This CDR3 reads CSVHTRNSYEQYF. DNA for the CDR3: TGCAGCGTTCACACTAGAAATTCCTACGAGCAGTACTTC.

V is TRBV29-1 and J is TRBJ2-5; TRBD1 aligns across 10 bases. Germline V lookup: CDR1 SQVTM, CDR2 ANQGSEA. The CDR3 covers 13 residues. The ends lost 6 bases at V and 3 bases at J; junction bases unmatched: 4. The CDR3: CSVSTGGEETQYF. The CDR3 DNA reads as TGCAGCGTCTCGACAGGGGGCGAAGAGACCCAGTACTTC.

The rearrangement uses TRBV28 and TRBJ1-5; a weak D match, TRBD1 (5 bases). CDR1 is MDHEN and CDR2 is SYDVKM in the germline V gene. The ends were cut back, 4 bases at V and 6 bases at J, with 19 bases in the middle. The length of the CDR3 is 16 residues. The CDR3: CASSWATAGVRQPQHF. The DNA of the CDR3 is TGTGCCAGCAGTTGGGCGACAGCGGGGGTCCGTCAGCCCCAGCATTTT.

The CDR3 region is CASSRTGGSLGIYGYTF. The DNA of the CDR3 is TGTGCCAGCAGCAGAACAGGGGGATCCCTAGGTATCTATGGCTACACCTTC. This sequence joins TRBV7-9 and TRBJ1-2; the match to TRBD1 covers 8 bases. This CDR3 spans 17 amino acids. CDR1 SEHNR and CDR2 FQNEAQ come from the germline V gene (reference sequence). V trimming: 5 bases; J trimming: 4 bases; junction bases outside the gene matches: 15.

The chain combines TRBV5-1 with TRBJ1-4, with 9 positions matching TRBD1. Looked up from germline, CDR1 is SGHRS and CDR2 is YFSETQ. This CDR3 is built from 15 residues. The V and J ends lost 4 bases and 8 bases, in that order; junction bases with no gene match: 9. The CDR3 here is CASSLHGDREEKLFF. In DNA form, the CDR3 reads TGCGCCAGCAGCCTCCATGGGGACAGGGAAGAAAAACTGTTTTTT.

V and J are TRBV6-5 and TRBJ2-7; 11 nucleotides align to TRBD1. V shed 6 bases, J shed 6 bases, and the junction held 10 bases outside the gene matches. Germline-derived CDR1 and CDR2 are MNHEY and SVGAGI. This CDR3 has 15 amino acids. CDR3 sequence (DNA): TGTGCCAGCAGCGAAACCGGGACAGGGGGGTTCGAGCAGTACTTC. Its protein product is CASSETGTGGFEQYF.

This sequence joins TRBV13 and TRBJ2-2; no definite D call. V gave up 1 base and J gave up 2 bases, with 8 bases separating them. The CDR3 sequence is 15 residues long. Germline V gene lookup returns CDR1 PRHDT and CDR2 FYEKMQ (reference sequence). This CDR3 is CASSLAKFNTGELFF. Here the CDR3 DNA reads TGTGCCAGCAGCTTAGCAAAATTTAACACCGGGGAGCTGTTTTTT.

The CDR3 spells CASSPEGGMNQPQHF. In nucleotides, the CDR3 is TGTGCCAGCAGCCCAGAGGGAGGGATGAACCAGCCCCAGCATTTT. V is TRBV6-6 and J is TRBJ1-5; D gene unclear. The V gene lost 6 bases and the J gene lost 7 bases, with 19 bases spanning the gap. The germline V gene encodes CDR1 MNHNY and CDR2 SVGAGI (reference sequence). The CDR3 is 15 amino acids.

V is TRBV28 and J is TRBJ1-2, with unresolved D. From germline, CDR1 is MDHEN and CDR2 SYDVKM. This CDR3 contains 12 residues. With 11 bases removed from V and 3 bases from J, the gap between germline ends came to 13 bases. The CDR3: CAGHTPYYGYTF. The CDR3 DNA is TGTGCCGGCCATACACCATACTATGGCTACACCTTC.

CDR3: CASSPEIWGEYGYTF. CDR3 nucleotide sequence: TGTGCCAGCAGTCCCGAAATTTGGGGGGAATATGGCTACACCTTC. The chain couples TRBV6-5 to TRBJ1-2; TRBD1 is a possible D gene (5 bases). The germline V gene encodes CDR1 MNHEY and CDR2 SVGAGI. This CDR3 contains 15 residues. V gave up 5 bases and J gave up 5 bases, with 18 bases separating them.

The V gene is TRBV28, the J gene TRBJ1-1; a weak D match, TRBD1 (6 bases). V lost 5 bases and J lost 8, with 18 bases in between. Germline values: CDR1 MDHEN, CDR2 SYDVKM. This CDR3 contains 14 residues. CDR3 loop: CASSTPSRGQEAFF. The CDR3 nucleotides read TGTGCCAGCAGTACCCCAAGCCGGGGACAAGAAGCTTTCTTT.

DNA for the CDR3: TGTGCCAGCACGGGACAGGGGTATCGTGAGCAGTTCTTC. Protein: CASTGQGYREQFF. The chain carries TRBV11-1 and TRBJ2-1; 10 bases agree with TRBD1. CDR3 length equals 13 residues. Germline CDR1 is SGHAT and CDR2 is FQDESV (reference sequence). Trimming at V came to 7 bases and at J to 9 bases, leaving 6 bases not matched to a gene.

The CDR3 loop is CASSLAGVEGYGYTF. DNA of the CDR3: TGTGCCAGCAGCTTAGCTGGGGTAGAGGGCTATGGCTACACCTTC. This chain connects TRBV7-9 to TRBJ1-2; the D is unclear. The CDR3 runs to 15 residues. The ends were cut back, 0 bases at V and 4 bases at J, with 12 bases in the middle. The germline CDR1 and CDR2 sequences are SEHNR and FQNEAQ (reference sequence).

Comments on this clone: The junction departs from the called germline gene at one end, perhaps through a read error. The genes are TRBV7-7 and TRBJ2-2, with a tentative D call TRBD1 (5 bases). The CDR3 sequence is 15 residues long. Germline CDR1 and CDR2: SSHAT and FNYEAQ (reference sequence). CDR3 sequence (DNA): TGTGCTAGCAGCCACACTCGCGACAGCTCCGGGGAGCTGTTTTTT. This sequence encodes CASSHTRDSSGELFF. The full variable domain, its missing parts supplied by reference TRBV7-7 and TRBJ2-2, is GAGVSQSPRYKVTKRGQDVTLRCDPISSHATLYWYQQALGQGPEFLTYFNYEAQPDKSGLPSDRFSAERPEGSISTLTIQRTEQRDSAMYRCASSHTRDSSGELFFGEGSRLTVL.

V and J are TRBV21-1 and TRBJ1-3. TRBV21-1 is labeled a pseudogene. CDR3 size: 17 residues. This CDR3 reads CASSMRMVRISGNTIYF. CDR3 nucleotide sequence: TGTGCCAGCAGCATGAGGATGGTACGGATCTCTGGAAACACCATATATTTT.